The rows below give T cell receptor beta chains drawn from one sample of a study of radiotherapy plus CTLA-4 blockade in lung cancer. Clones were sequenced by immunoSEQ multiplex PCR, and TCRdb holds only the in-frame ones, with some missing. The sample includes more than 25,000 clones, under 80% seen only once; the top ten take 7% to 9.5%. Sequenced here: peripheral blood, sampled from a patient treated with radiotherapy plus ipilimumab. Every receptor here comes from a human donor with non-small cell lung cancer who had stable disease on radiotherapy plus ipilimumab. The CDR3 runs from the conserved cysteine through the conserved F or W. Each record gives: clone size, J gene, V gene, D gene, CDR3 protein, CDR3 DNA. A D gene is named only where the DNA matches it firmly. Clone size is shown for a subset of rows, as once, few, many or a class of expanded clone.

. | TRBJ2-3 | TRBV27 | . | CASKRGLVTKDTQYF | TGTGCCAGCAAGAGGGGCCTCGTAACGAAAGATACGCAGTATTTT
. | TRBJ1-2 | TRBV28 | TRBD1 | CASTPGTAFYGYTF | TGTGCCAGCACACCCGGGACAGCCTTCTATGGCTACACCTTC
. | TRBJ1-4 | TRBV6-5 | TRBD1 | CASSYSDRDNEKLFF | TGTGCCAGCAGTTACTCGGACAGGGACAATGAAAAACTGTTTTTT
. | TRBJ2-1 | TRBV27 | . | CAVGRFYNEQFF | TGTGCCGTAGGCCGCTTCTACAATGAGCAGTTCTTC
. | TRBJ1-2 | TRBV15 | . | CATSTLDGGYTF | TGTGCCACCAGCACCTTGGACGGTGGCTACACCTTC
. | TRBJ1-6 | TRBV14 | . | CASSQLQTLNSPLHF | TGTGCCAGCAGCCAACTGCAGACATTGAATTCACCCCTCCACTTT
once | TRBJ1-4 | TRBV6-5 | . | CASSYSVDRTLGKLFF | TGTGCCAGCAGTTACTCCGTAGACAGGACCCTAGGAAAACTGTTTTTT
. | TRBJ2-1 | TRBV5-8 | TRBD1 | CASSLRTGNNEQFF | TGTGCCAGCAGCTTGCGGACAGGAAACAATGAGCAGTTCTTC
. | TRBJ1-1 | TRBV11-3 | . | CASSFQANTEAFF | TGTGCCAGCAGCTTCCAGGCGAACACTGAAGCTTTCTTT
. | TRBJ1-6 | TRBV13 | . | CASSLERSHNSPLHF | TGTGCCAGCAGCTTAGAAAGGTCCCATAATTCACCCCTCCACTTT
. | TRBJ1-1 | TRBV6-6 | TRBD1 | CASSYRTGNTEAFF | TGTGCCAGCAGTTACAGGACAGGGAACACTGAAGCTTTCTTT
. | TRBJ1-3 | TRBV6-5 | . | CASSYADRVGNTIYF | TGTGCCAGCAGTTACGCGGACAGAGTTGGAAACACCATATATTTT
. | TRBJ2-1 | TRBV5-1 | . | CASSRGGFDNEQFF | TGCGCCAGCAGCAGAGGGGGGTTTGACAATGAGCAGTTCTTC
. | TRBJ2-5 | TRBV10-2 | TRBD2 | CASLGAGGLQETQYF | TGCGCCAGCCTAGGGGCGGGGGGGCTACAAGAGACCCAGTACTTC
once | TRBJ2-2 | TRBV6-4 | . | CASRRAPNTGELFF | TGTGCCAGCAGGCGGGCACCGAACACCGGGGAGCTGTTTTTT
few | TRBJ2-3 | TRBV19 | TRBD1 | CASSIRDRITDTQYF | TGTGCCAGTAGTATCCGGGACAGGATCACAGATACGCAGTATTTT
. | TRBJ2-1 | TRBV7-7 | . | CASSQGHSYNEQFF | TGTGCCAGCTCCCAGGGACATTCCTACAATGAGCAGTTCTTC
. | TRBJ1-5 | TRBV7-9 | . | CASSFSGKGGNQPQHF | TGTGCCAGCAGCTTTTCGGGGAAAGGGGGCAATCAGCCCCAGCATTTT
. | TRBJ1-2 | TRBV4-2 | TRBD1 | CASSYTGTGPYGYTF | TGTGCCAGCAGCTACACCGGGACAGGGCCCTATGGCTACACCTTC
. | TRBJ1-2 | TRBV10-3 | TRBD1 | CATGLPGGNYGYTF | TGTGCCACCGGTTTGCCAGGGGGCAACTATGGCTACACCTTC
. | TRBJ2-7 | TRBV9 | . | CASSATPSYEQYF | TGTGCCAGCAGCGCGACTCCCTCCTACGAGCAGTACTTC
. | TRBJ1-3 | TRBV10-3 | TRBD1 | CAITQGVTGNTIYF | TGTGCCATCACCCAGGGGGTAACTGGAAACACCATATATTTT
. | TRBJ1-5 | TRBV7-6 | . | CTSSGPNQPQHF | TGTACCAGCAGCGGACCCAATCAGCCCCAGCATTTT
. | TRBJ1-5 | TRBV25-1 | . | CASSDQGGGGNQPQHF | TGTGCCAGCAGTGATCAAGGGGGAGGGGGCAATCAGCCCCAGCATTTT
. | TRBJ2-5 | TRBV18 | TRBD2 | CASSPRGERGETQYF | TGTGCCAGCTCACCACGAGGAGAGCGGGGGGAGACCCAGTACTTC
. | TRBJ1-2 | TRBV7-3 | TRBD1 | CASSIDGQGEDGYTF | TGTGCCAGCAGCATTGACGGACAGGGCGAGGATGGCTACACCTTC
. | TRBJ2-1 | TRBV7-8 | TRBD2 | CASSLEIAGGLYNEQFF | TGTGCCAGCAGCTTAGAGATAGCGGGGGGACTATACAATGAGCAGTTCTTC
. | TRBJ2-5 | TRBV6-5 | . | CASSSGNPSQETQYF | TGTGCCAGCAGTTCAGGGAACCCATCCCAAGAGACCCAGTACTTC
. | TRBJ1-1 | TRBV7-2 | . | CASSPLVQGGTEAFF | TGTGCCAGCAGCCCGTTAGTCCAGGGAGGCACTGAAGCTTTCTTT
. | TRBJ2-3 | TRBV11-2 | TRBD2 | CASSGRDGLTADTQYF | TGTGCCAGCAGCGGGAGGGACGGCCTAACGGCAGATACGCAGTATTTT
few | TRBJ1-1 | TRBV6-5 | . | CASSYVGADMNTEAFF | TGTGCCAGCAGTTACGTCGGGGCAGATATGAACACTGAAGCTTTCTTT
. | TRBJ1-1 | TRBV19 | TRBD1 | CASSMGARDRDGNTEAFF | TGTGCCAGTAGTATGGGCGCCCGGGACAGGGATGGGAACACTGAAGCTTTCTTT
few | TRBJ1-2 | TRBV2 | . | CASRILGSYGYTF | TGTGCCAGCAGGATCCTTGGGTCCTATGGCTACACCTTC
. | TRBJ1-5 | TRBV28 | . | CASSILPRSYSNQPQHF | TGTGCCAGCTCGATTTTACCCCGGAGCTATAGCAATCAGCCCCAGCATTTT
. | TRBJ1-2 | TRBV6-5 | . | CASSVSVLVGYTF | TGTGCCAGCAGTGTCTCCGTCCTGGTGGGCTACACCTTC
. | TRBJ1-2 | TRBV18 | TRBD1 | CASSPDRVGYGYTF | TGTGCCAGCTCACCGGACAGGGTTGGCTATGGCTACACCTTC
. | TRBJ1-1 | TRBV11-2 | TRBD1 | CASSLTGVMNTEAFF | TGTGCCAGCAGCCTGACAGGGGTTATGAACACTGAAGCTTTCTTT
. | TRBJ2-4 | TRBV14 | . | CASSQGGLNIQYF | TGTGCCAGCAGCCAAGGGGGACTCAACATTCAGTACTTC
. | TRBJ1-6 | TRBV7-3 | . | CASSLGLENSPLHF | TGTGCCAGCAGCCTAGGACTGGAAAATTCACCCCTCCACTTT
. | TRBJ2-3 | TRBV30 | TRBD1 | CAWSGGQGTDTQYF | TGTGCCTGGAGTGGGGGACAGGGCACAGATACGCAGTATTTT
. | TRBJ1-1 | TRBV5-6 | . | CASSRDNLNTEAFF | TGTGCCAGCAGCAGGGACAACCTAAACACTGAAGCTTTCTTT
once | TRBJ1-1 | TRBV25-1 | TRBD1 | CASSDLTGEAFF | TGTGCCAGCAGTGATCTGACAGGGGAAGCTTTCTTT
. | TRBJ2-2 | TRBV4-3 | TRBD2 | CASSQGGGEIWGTGELFF | TGCGCCAGCAGCCAAGGTGGGGGGGAAATCTGGGGCACCGGGGAGCTGTTTTTT
. | TRBJ2-5 | TRBV18 | . | CASSPPSRAQETQYF | TGTGCCAGCTCACCACCTTCGAGGGCCCAAGAGACCCAGTACTTC